In this sample, the clone carrying this T cell receptor beta chain turned up a few times. Its antigen is undetermined. The data originate from a study of T-cell memory formation after mild COVID-19. Study overall: The two donors had largely donor-specific TCR clusters. Study-level findings and limits: Contracting clones from day 15 to 85 had balanced CD4/CD8; later expanders favoured CD4+. In pre-infection memory, a portion of responding clones appeared, which suggested that cross-reactive memory joined.

5'RACE primed at constant segments yielded TCR alpha and TCR beta cDNA libraries bearing sample barcodes and UMIs. TCRdb fed the 5' RACE reads into MiXCR, producing one record per CDR3 protein. The table has 340,000 or so distinct CDR3 sequences, under 15% seen once. This CDR3 has 17 amino acids. The V and J ends lost 6 bases and 7 bases, in that order; junction bases with no gene match: 15. The sequence came from a man aged 18 to 35 who had mild COVID-19 (a few samples of this study predate the infection). Cell type and time point are not known. The chain is built from TRBV12-3 or TRBV12-4 and TRBJ1-5, with 10 bases that match TRBD1. Sample: PBMCs or a T cell subset sorted from them (not recorded which). This CDR3 reads CASRRKTGTGARQPQHF. In DNA form, the CDR3 reads TGTGCCAGCAGAAGAAAAACGGGGACAGGGGCACGACAGCCCCAGCATTTT.